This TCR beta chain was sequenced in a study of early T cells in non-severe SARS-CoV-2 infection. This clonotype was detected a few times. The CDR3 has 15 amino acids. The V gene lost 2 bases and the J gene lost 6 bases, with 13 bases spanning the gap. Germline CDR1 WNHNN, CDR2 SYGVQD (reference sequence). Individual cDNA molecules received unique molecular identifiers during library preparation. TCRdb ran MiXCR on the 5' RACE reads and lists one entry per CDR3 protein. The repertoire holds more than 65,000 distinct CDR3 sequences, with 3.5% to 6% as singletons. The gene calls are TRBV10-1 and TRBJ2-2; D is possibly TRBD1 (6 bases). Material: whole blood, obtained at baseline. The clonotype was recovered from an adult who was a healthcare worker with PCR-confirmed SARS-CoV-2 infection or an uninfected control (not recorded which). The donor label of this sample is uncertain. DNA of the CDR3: TGCGCCAGCAGTGAGGTCCACAGGGATGCCGGGGAGCTGTTTTTT. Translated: CASSEVHRDAGELFF.